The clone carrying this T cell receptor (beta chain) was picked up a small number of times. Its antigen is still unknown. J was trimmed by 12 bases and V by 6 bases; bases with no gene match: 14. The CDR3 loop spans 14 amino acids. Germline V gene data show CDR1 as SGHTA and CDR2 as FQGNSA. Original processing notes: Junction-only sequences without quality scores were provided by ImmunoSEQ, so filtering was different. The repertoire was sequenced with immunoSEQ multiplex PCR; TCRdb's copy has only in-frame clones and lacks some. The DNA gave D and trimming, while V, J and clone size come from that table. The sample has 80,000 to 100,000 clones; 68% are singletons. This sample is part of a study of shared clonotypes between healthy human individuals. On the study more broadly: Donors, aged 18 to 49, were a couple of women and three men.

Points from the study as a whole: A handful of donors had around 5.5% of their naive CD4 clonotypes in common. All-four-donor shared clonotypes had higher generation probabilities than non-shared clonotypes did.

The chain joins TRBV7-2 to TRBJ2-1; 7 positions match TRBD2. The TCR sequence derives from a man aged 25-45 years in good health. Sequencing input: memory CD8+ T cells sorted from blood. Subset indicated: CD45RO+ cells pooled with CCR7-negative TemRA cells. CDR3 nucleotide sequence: TGTGCCAGCAGTCCGGGAGGCCCAGGGTTTGGGCAGTTCTTC. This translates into CASSPGGPGFGQFF.